Following are 7 T cell receptor beta chains from one sample sequenced in a study of shared clonotypes between healthy human individuals. TCRdb's copy holds only in-frame clones and misses some; the assay was immunoSEQ multiplex PCR. The table shows 450,000 to 500,000 clones, with about 78% occurring only once. Sample: PBMCs. The receptors shown here come from a woman between 40 and 55 years old in good health. Some clones in this sample may be carry-over from other donors' samples.

The chain has TRBV2 and TRBJ2-7; 9 bases map to TRBD1. The CDR3 is 15 residues long. Germline values: CDR1 SNHLY, CDR2 FYNNEI. With 9 bases clipped from V and 6 bases from J, the junction kept 15 bases outside the gene matches. CDR3: CARREPGTGKGEQYF. The CDR3 DNA follows: TGTGCCAGAAGAGAGCCCGGGACAGGGAAGGGCGAGCAGTACTTC.

The CDR3, as DNA: TGTGCCAGCAGTCCCAGCGGTGAGGACTACGAGCAGTACTTC. Its protein is CASSPSGEDYEQYF. The V call is TRBV28, the J call TRBJ2-5, with a weak D call TRBD2 (5 bases). The DNA matches TRBJ2-7 better at its end, which makes the J call doubtful. The CDR3 runs to 14 residues. Germline V gene data show CDR1 as MDHEN and CDR2 as SYDVKM.

Concerning this clone: This may be a read error, as it is one base from a much larger clone. This chain uses TRBV10-2 with TRBJ2-7; D unresolved. The ends were cut back, 8 bases at V and 0 bases at J, with 14 bases in the middle. This CDR3 is 14 amino acids long. Germline V gene sequence: CDR1 WSHSY, CDR2 SAAADI. CDR3 coding DNA: TGCGCCAGCCGCAGACTGGCCAGCTCCTACGAGCAGTACTTC. Protein sequence: CASRRLASSYEQYF.

CDR3 nucleotides: TGTGCCAGTAGTCCAACGACTAGCGCAAACTCCTACGAGCAGTACTTC. It specifies CASSPTTSANSYEQYF. V and J are TRBV19 and TRBJ2-7; TRBD2 matches 8 bases. The CDR3 is 16 amino acids. The V gene's germline CDR1 is LNHDA and CDR2 SQIVND (reference sequence). V gave up 5 bases and J gave up 0 bases; unmatched junction bases: 9.

The chain links TRBV5-1 to TRBJ2-1; 8 bases are a match to TRBD1. V was pared by 3 bases and J by 2 bases, with 4 bases of the junction left unmatched. The CDR3 is 15 amino acids. Germline V gene lookup returns CDR1 SGHRS and CDR2 YFSETQ. The CDR3 spells CASSSTGDPYNEQFF. CDR3 DNA sequence: TGCGCCAGCAGCTCGACAGGGGACCCCTACAATGAGCAGTTCTTC.

This clone was seen just once. V gene TRBV7-8 combines with J gene TRBJ2-7; 8 nucleotides align to TRBD2. The CDR3 totals 15 residues. Germline assignment: CDR1 SGHVS and CDR2 FQNEAQ. V lost 2 bases and J lost 3; bases outside the gene matches: 6. CDR3 sequence: CASSLTRTSSYEQYF. In nucleotides, the CDR3 is TGTGCCAGCAGCTTAACACGGACTAGCAGCTACGAGCAGTACTTC.

The V and J genes are TRBV5-1 and TRBJ2-7; D possibly corresponds to TRBD2 (5 bases). V was trimmed by 4 bases and J by 2 bases, leaving 10 bases between them. CDR1 SGHRS and CDR2 YFSETQ come from the germline V gene. The CDR3 length is 13 residues. CDR3 residues: CASSPERAYEQYF. CDR3 DNA sequence: TGCGCCAGCAGCCCGGAGAGGGCCTACGAGCAGTACTTC.